Below, 26 T cell receptor beta chains from the same sample are listed, as sequenced in a study of blood T cell repertoires in COVID-19. Profiled with immunoSEQ multiplex PCR; TCRdb holds only in-frame clones, not every one. The repertoire has 110,000 or so clones, 65% to 90% of them found once; the top ten carry less than 45%. Source material: peripheral blood. The receptors stem from a man older than 75 with acute or convalescent COVID-19.

The genes are TRBV12-3 or TRBV12-4 and TRBJ2-3; no definite D call. CDR3 size: 12 residues. Deletions cut 5 bases from V and 4 bases from J, with 7 bases between. CDR3 coding DNA: TGTGCCAGCAGTCCCTACGCAGATACGCAGTATTTT. Translation gives CASSPYADTQYF.

The V call is TRBV7-3, the J call TRBJ2-7; TRBD2 matches 13 bases. Germline CDR1 and CDR2: SGHTA and FQGTGA. The CDR3 has 20 residues. V dropped 2 bases and J dropped 3; count of bases not matched to a gene: 16. The CDR3 loop is CASSLWEGGPRLAGGYEQYF. CDR3 nucleotide sequence: TGTGCCAGCAGCTTATGGGAGGGGGGACCAAGACTAGCGGGAGGCTACGAGCAGTACTTC. Looking up the rest from reference TRBV7-3 and TRBJ2-7 gives the full variable domain: GAGVSQTPSNKVTEKGKYVELRCDPISGHTALYWYRQSLGQGPEFLIYFQGTGAADDSGLPNDRFFAVRPEGSVSTLKIQRTERGDSAVYLCASSLWEGGPRLAGGYEQYFGPGTRLTVT.

The V gene is TRBV28, the J gene TRBJ1-1; TRBD1 matches at 10 bases. The CDR3 runs 15 residues. Germline CDR1 reads MDHEN; CDR2 reads SYDVKM. J lost 3 bases, V lost 4 bases, and 5 bases had no gene match. This CDR3 reads CASSSTGGSYTEAFF. CDR3 bases: TGTGCCAGCAGTTCGACAGGGGGCTCGTACACTGAAGCTTTCTTT.

This rearrangement joins TRBV28 to TRBJ1-5; tentatively, D is TRBD1 (5 bases). Germline-derived CDR1 and CDR2 are MDHEN and SYDVKM. The V end was cut by 4 bases, the J end by 0 bases, with 10 bases between. The CDR3 extends over 15 amino acids. CDR3 sequence (DNA): TGTGCCAGCAGTTCCCCGGACACTAGCAATCAGCCCCAGCATTTT. The encoded protein is CASSSPDTSNQPQHF.

The V and J genes are TRBV2 and TRBJ1-3; D unresolved. Trimming removed 4 bases at V and 7 bases at J, with 8 bases between. Germline CDR1 and CDR2: SNHLY and FYNNEI. The CDR3 is made up of 12 amino acids. The CDR3 reads CASSAQDNTIYF. CDR3 in DNA: TGTGCCAGCAGTGCCCAGGATAACACCATATATTTT. Based on the CDR3 plus reference TRBV2 and TRBJ1-3, the full variable domain is EPEVTQTPSHQVTQMGQEVILRCVPISNHLYFYWYRQILGQKVEFLVSFYNNEISEKSEIFDDQFSVERPDGSNFTLKIRSTKLEDSAMYFCASSAQDNTIYFGEGSWLTVV.

V is TRBV30 and J is TRBJ1-5; D remains unclear. Germline values: CDR1 GTSNPN, CDR2 SVGIG (reference sequence). The CDR3 runs to 15 residues. Trimming cost V 0 bases and J 3 bases, with 12 bases left between them. CDR3 sequence: CAWSVVGRFNQPQHF. The CDR3 nucleotides are TGTGCCTGGAGTGTAGTTGGCAGGTTCAATCAGCCCCAGCATTTT.

There are a few counts of this clone. The V call is TRBV20-1, the J call TRBJ2-1, with TRBD2 identical over 8 bases. The V gene end was trimmed by 3 bases and the J gene end by 9 bases; junction bases not matched to a gene: 10. CDR1 and CDR2 from the germline V gene are DFQATT and SNEGSKA (reference sequence). The CDR3 has 14 amino acids. In DNA form, the CDR3 reads TGCAGTGCTAGTACCAGCGGGAGCTCAGGTGAGCAGTTCTTC. Translated: CSASTSGSSGEQFF.

This clone was detected many times. This sequence joins TRBV2 and TRBJ1-4; a possible D gene is TRBD1 (5 bases). The V gene's germline CDR1 is SNHLY and CDR2 FYNNEI. The CDR3 is made up of 15 amino acids. V dropped 4 bases and J dropped 2 bases, with 11 bases sitting between them. For the CDR3, the DNA is TGTGCCAGCAGTGTGCAGGGCGGCACTAATGAAAAACTGTTTTTT. It specifies CASSVQGGTNEKLFF.

This chain joins TRBV5-1 and TRBJ2-7; 7 bases line up with TRBD1. Germline CDR1 and CDR2: SGHRS and YFSETQ. With 5 bases clipped from V and 6 bases from J, the junction kept 8 bases outside the gene matches. The CDR3 runs to 13 residues. CDR3 nucleotide sequence: TGCGCCAGCAGAAATTTAGGGGGCGCCGAGCAGTACTTC. This sequence encodes CASRNLGGAEQYF.

The chain has TRBV27 and TRBJ2-3, with D possibly being TRBD2 (6 bases). This CDR3 is 15 amino acids long. V was shortened by 5 bases and J by 2 bases, with 14 bases between the two germline ends. The V gene's germline CDR1 is MNHEY and CDR2 SMNVEV (reference sequence). The CDR3 DNA sequence: TGTGCCAGCAGTCCCGTGGACTATATCACAGATACGCAGTATTTT. Protein: CASSPVDYITDTQYF.

The chain uses TRBV6-5 and TRBJ1-5; 8 nucleotides align to TRBD1. The CDR3 sequence is 15 residues long. CDR1 is MNHEY and CDR2 is SVGAGI in the germline V gene. V trimming: 6 bases; J trimming: 4 bases; junction bases outside the gene matches: 8. The CDR3 nucleotides read TGTGCCAGCAGCTCAGACAGGGGTGTAAATCAGCCCCAGCATTTT. This codes for CASSSDRGVNQPQHF.

The rearrangement joins TRBV30 to TRBJ1-6, with D unclear. CDR3 length: 15 amino acids. V was cut by 4 bases and J by 3 bases, with 13 bases left in between. Germline CDR1 and CDR2: GTSNPN and SVGIG (reference sequence). This CDR3 is CAWNLGGFYNSPLHF. In DNA form, the CDR3 reads TGTGCCTGGAACTTAGGAGGTTTCTATAATTCACCCCTCCACTTT.

V gene TRBV6-2 or TRBV6-3 combines with J gene TRBJ1-5, with 7 bases matching TRBD1. Germline assignment: CDR1 MNHEY and CDR2 SVGEGT. Unmatched junction bases numbered 11, after V lost 4 bases and J lost 5 bases. The CDR3 consists of 16 residues. The CDR3 protein is CASSSRGQLLYQPQHF. In DNA form, the CDR3 reads TGTGCCAGCAGTTCCCGGGGACAGCTTCTTTATCAGCCCCAGCATTTT.

This chain joins TRBV5-1 and TRBJ1-1, with 7 bases fitting TRBD1. CDR1 is SGHRS, CDR2 YFSETQ, per germline. The trim removed 4 bases at V and 1 base at J, leaving 4 bases unmatched. CDR3 length equals 14 residues. In nucleotides, the CDR3 is TGCGCCAGCAGCCGACAGGGCTCGAACACTGAAGCTTTCTTT. It translates to CASSRQGSNTEAFF.

For this clone: The sample has other DNA sequences that encode this CDR3 too. The rearrangement joins TRBV28 to TRBJ1-1; no clear D gene. CDR3 length: 11 residues. Germline V gene data show CDR1 as MDHEN and CDR2 as SYDVKM. V lost 8 bases, J lost 1 base, and 5 bases lay in between. CDR3 sequence reads: CASFRNTEAFF. The CDR3, as DNA: TGTGCCAGCTTTCGGAACACTGAAGCTTTCTTT.

This chain uses TRBV3-1 (or the pseudogene TRBV3-2) with TRBJ2-6, with D maybe TRBD2 (5 bases). Trimming stripped 7 bases from V and 4 bases from J, with 14 bases between. CDR3 length: 15 amino acids. The germline V gene encodes CDR1 LGHDT and CDR2 YNNKEL (reference sequence). The CDR3 is CASTPRLLGANVLTF. CDR3 nucleotides: TGTGCCAGCACACCGCGACTACTCGGGGCCAACGTCCTGACTTTC.

The DNA of the CDR3 is TGTGCCAGCAGGAGACAGGGCTCCTACAATGAGCAGTTCTTC. Amino acids: CASRRQGSYNEQFF. V gene TRBV6-5 combines with J gene TRBJ2-1, with 7 bases matching TRBD1. The CDR3 has 14 amino acids. V gave up 6 bases and J gave up 0 bases; unmatched junction bases: 2. CDR1 is MNHEY and CDR2 is SVGAGI in the germline V gene.

The chain combines TRBV28 with TRBJ1-6; 9 positions match TRBD1. This CDR3 comprises 14 residues. From germline, CDR1 is MDHEN and CDR2 SYDVKM. Losses at the gene ends were 6 bases for V and 7 bases for J; bases not matched to a gene: 4. The CDR3 here is CASSPGTGNSPLHF. In DNA, the CDR3 is TGTGCCAGCAGCCCCGGGACAGGGAATTCACCCCTCCACTTT. The full variable domain, rest sourced from reference TRBV28 and TRBJ1-6, is DVKVTQSSRYLVKRTGEKVFLECVQDMDHENMFWYRQDPGLGLRLIYFSYDVKMKEKGDIPEGYSVSREKKERFSLILESASTNQTSMYLCASSPGTGNSPLHFGNGTRLTVT.

V is TRBV27 and J is TRBJ1-1; weak D call: TRBD1 (6 bases). This CDR3 has 15 residues. The germline V gene has CDR1 MNHEY and CDR2 SMNVEV (reference sequence). Trimming removed 5 bases from V and 3 bases from J, with 16 bases in between. The CDR3 region has the DNA TGTGCCAGCAGTGATTTGGGGGCTCAGTACACTGAAGCTTTCTTT. Translation: CASSDLGAQYTEAFF.

This clone was seen a single time. The CDR3 loop is CASSLAHYEQYF. The CDR3 region has the DNA TGTGCCAGCAGCTTGGCCCATTACGAGCAGTACTTC. V gene TRBV5-6 combines with J gene TRBJ2-7; D ambiguous. The CDR3 is 12 residues long. With 0 bases removed from V and 4 bases from J, the gap between germline ends came to 5 bases. CDR1 SGHDT and CDR2 YYEEEE come from the germline V gene.

The rearrangement joins TRBV6-2 or TRBV6-3 to TRBJ2-1; TRBD1 might be the D (5 bases). V was trimmed by 4 bases and J by 8 bases, leaving 9 bases between them. Germline assignment: CDR1 MNHEY and CDR2 SVGEGT. This CDR3 region has 12 residues. The CDR3 nucleotides read TGTGCCAGCAGTTCCAGGGTCGATGAGCAGTTCTTC. It translates to CASSSRVDEQFF.

The rearrangement links TRBV13 to TRBJ2-5; a weak D match, TRBD1 (5 bases). CDR3 length: 13 residues. V lost 5 bases to trimming and J lost 2 bases, with 9 bases between them. Looked up from germline, CDR1 is PRHDT and CDR2 is FYEKMQ (reference sequence). The CDR3 DNA reads as TGTGCCAGCAGCCTAAGGGGACAAGAGACCCAGTACTTC. Amino acids: CASSLRGQETQYF.

The V gene is TRBV19, the J gene TRBJ2-5; TRBD2 agrees at 8 bases. V lost 1 base, J lost 5 bases, and 9 bases stayed unmatched. CDR1 LNHDA and CDR2 SQIVND come from the germline V gene (reference sequence). CDR3 length equals 16 residues. CDR3 loop: CASSIAERERGETQYF. The CDR3 nucleotides read TGTGCCAGTAGTATAGCAGAGCGGGAGAGGGGGGAGACCCAGTACTTC.

The chain couples TRBV29-1 to TRBJ2-7; TRBD2 might be the D (5 bases). Trimming stripped 5 bases from V and 7 bases from J, with 15 bases between. Germline CDR1 reads SQVTM; CDR2 reads ANQGSEA. There are 12 residues in the CDR3. Here the CDR3 DNA reads TGCAGCGTTTCGTCCGGGAATGAGGAGCAGTACTTC. Amino acids: CSVSSGNEEQYF.

The chain has TRBV5-1 and TRBJ2-5; weak D call: TRBD1 (5 bases). The CDR3 totals 13 residues. The V gene lost 4 bases and the J gene lost 2 bases, with 9 bases spanning the gap. Germline assignment: CDR1 SGHRS and CDR2 YFSETQ. Written as DNA, the CDR3 is TGCGCCAGCAGCAAGACAGTTCAAGAGACCCAGTACTTC. This translates into CASSKTVQETQYF. Full variable domain (remainder filled in from reference TRBV5-1 and TRBJ2-5): KAGVTQTPRYLIKTRGQQVTLSCSPISGHRSVSWYQQTPGQGLQFLFEYFSETQRNKGNFPGRFSGRQFSNSRSEMNVSTLELGDSALYLCASSKTVQETQYFGPGTRLLVL.

The gene calls are TRBV5-1 and TRBJ2-1; 9 bases are a match to TRBD2. This CDR3 is built from 15 residues. Per germline, CDR1 SGHRS and CDR2 YFSETQ. V dropped 1 base and J dropped 7; count of bases not matched to a gene: 6. CDR3: CASSLLAGGPNEQFF. The CDR3 DNA sequence: TGCGCCAGCAGCTTGTTGGCGGGAGGGCCGAATGAGCAGTTCTTC.